This T cell receptor (beta chain) appears in the sequencing data of a study of regulatory dendritic cells for organ transplantation. Regarding this clone: Its cognate antigen is unknown.

V was trimmed by 6 bases and J by 7 bases, leaving 13 bases between them. Germline V lookup: CDR1 MNHEY, CDR2 SVGAGI. This CDR3 has 14 amino acids. General study points: The authors noted considerable between-person heterogeneity in alloreactive memory CD8+ cells. Naive T cells showed high diversity, memory cells less, memory CD8+ least.

Profiled with immunoSEQ multiplex PCR; TCRdb holds only in-frame clones, not every one. The table shows fewer than 40,000 clones, with 70% to 90% occurring only once. The sequenced sample consisted of naive CD4+ T cells from blood. Documented subset: CD45RA+ naive T cells. The V and J genes are TRBV6-5 and TRBJ1-6, with D maybe TRBD1 (5 bases). The receptor comes from a human donor in good health. The CDR3 sequence: CASRIGTVNSPLHF. DNA for the CDR3: TGTGCCAGCAGGATCGGGACGGTCAATTCACCCCTCCACTTT.